This passage covers 32 T cell receptor beta chains from one sample sequenced in a study of cytomegalovirus exposure and HLA in healthy donors. A multiplex PCR was run with 60 Vbeta primers and 13 Jbeta primers. The assay was immunoSEQ multiplex PCR, and TCRdb's table has in-frame clones only and misses some. The sample lists 90,000 to 140,000 clones; under 85% were seen once. Sequencing was carried out using PBMCs. These receptors were obtained from a man between 18 and 29 years old in good health and CMV-seronegative.

Only a few counts were recorded for this clone. V is TRBV7-2 and J is TRBJ1-4; 8 positions agree with TRBD1. Unmatched junction bases numbered 3, after V lost 5 bases and J lost 4 bases. This CDR3 is built from 14 residues. CDR1 and CDR2 from the germline V gene are SGHTA and FQGNSA. The CDR3 nucleotides read TGTGCCAGCAGCCCTGACAGGGGTAATGAAAAACTGTTTTTT. This encodes CASSPDRGNEKLFF.

The chain has TRBV27 and TRBJ2-7, with TRBD2 as a possible D gene (6 bases). The CDR3 length is 15 residues. V shed 5 bases and J shed 6 bases, with 20 bases lying between them. Germline V gives CDR1 MNHEY, CDR2 SMNVEV (reference sequence). In DNA form, the CDR3 reads TGTGCCAGCAGTCCGGTGGCGGAGGGGTTCGGCGAGCAGTACTTC. Protein: CASSPVAEGFGEQYF.

The V gene is TRBV5-8, the J gene TRBJ2-1, with a tentative D call TRBD2 (5 bases). CDR1 SGHTS and CDR2 YDEGEE come from the germline V gene. This CDR3 has 13 residues. V dropped 7 bases and J dropped 6 bases, with 14 bases sitting between them. CDR3 DNA: TGTGCCAGCGGGCTAGTCGGGGTCAATGAGCAGTTCTTC. Its translation is CASGLVGVNEQFF.

The chain combines TRBV4-3 with TRBJ2-1; TRBD2 matches at 7 bases. The V gene's germline CDR1 is LGHNA and CDR2 YSLEER. Trimming took 2 bases from V and 4 from J; bases not matched to a gene: 11. The CDR3 totals 17 residues. Written as DNA, the CDR3 is TGCGCCAGCAGCCAATCTGCTAGCGGCCGGCAATACAATGAGCAGTTCTTC. Its protein is CASSQSASGRQYNEQFF.

J is TRBJ2-5 and V is TRBV10-3; D might be TRBD2 (6 bases). The V end was cut by 0 bases, the J end by 3 bases, with 26 bases between. The CDR3 runs 20 residues. Germline CDR1 is ENHRY and CDR2 is SYGVKD. CDR3 in DNA: TGTGCCATCAGTGAGTCGAATTCGGGTCGGGAGAGTGGAGATAAAGAGACCCAGTACTTC. The encoded protein is CAISESNSGRESGDKETQYF.

The chain has TRBV6-1 and TRBJ2-5, with TRBD2 matching 8 bases. Per germline, CDR1 MNHNS and CDR2 SASEGT. The CDR3 sequence is 15 residues long. V was pared by 6 bases and J by 4 bases, with 10 bases of the junction left unmatched. The CDR3 bases are TGTGCCAGCAGCATGCGGGGGGCGCGGGGAGAGACCCAGTACTTC. Its translation is CASSMRGARGETQYF.

This CDR3 reads CASSVTDSGNTIYF. As DNA, the CDR3 is TGTGCCAGCAGCGTTACAGACTCTGGAAACACCATATATTTT. This chain uses TRBV9 with TRBJ1-3, with unresolved D. The V end lost 2 bases, the J end lost 0 bases, and 6 bases lay between the germline ends. Germline CDR1 reads SGDLS; CDR2 reads YYNGEE. There are 14 residues in the CDR3.

This clone was found once. This chain joins TRBV19 and TRBJ1-5, with a tentative D call TRBD1 (5 bases). The CDR3 length is 15 residues. V dropped 4 bases and J dropped 3 bases, with 13 bases sitting between them. CDR1 and CDR2 (germline): LNHDA, SQIVND (reference sequence). The chain's CDR3 is CASSSAGPNNQPQHF. CDR3 sequence (DNA): TGTGCCAGTAGTAGCGCAGGGCCCAACAATCAGCCCCAGCATTTT.

The rearrangement joins TRBV11-1 to TRBJ1-1; D is unresolved. Trimming pared 2 bases from V and 5 bases from J, leaving 6 bases between. This CDR3 contains 12 residues. The V gene's germline CDR1 is SGHAT and CDR2 FQDESV (reference sequence). CDR3 region: CASSLLRTEAFF. The CDR3 DNA reads as TGTGCCAGCAGCTTATTGCGGACTGAAGCTTTCTTT. Looking up the rest from reference TRBV11-1 and TRBJ1-1 gives the full variable domain: EAEVAQSPRYKITEKSQAVAFWCDPISGHATLYWYRQILGQGPELLVQFQDESVVDDSQLPKDRFSAERLKGVDSTLKIQPAELGDSAMYLCASSLLRTEAFFGQGTRLTVV.

This clone has only a few counts. The chain carries TRBV12-5 and TRBJ1-1, with TRBD1 identical over 9 bases. The CDR3 totals 13 residues. The trim removed 6 bases at V and 3 bases at J, leaving 2 bases unmatched. The V gene's germline CDR1 is LGHNT and CDR2 FRNRAP. CDR3 residues: CASGYRGHTEAFF. The CDR3 nucleotides are TGTGCTAGTGGCTACAGGGGGCACACTGAAGCTTTCTTT. Full variable domain (outside the CDR3, taken from reference TRBV12-5 and TRBJ1-1): DARVTQTPRHKVTEMGQEVTMRCQPILGHNTVFWYRQTMMQGLELLAYFRNRAPLDDSGMPKDRFSAEMPDATLATLKIQPSEPRDSAVYFCASGYRGHTEAFFGQGTRLTVV.

A few counts support this clone. The chain links TRBV19 to TRBJ2-6; TRBD1 aligns across 7 bases. J gave up 4 bases and V 10 bases, and 10 bases lay outside the gene matches. The CDR3 extends over 15 amino acids. Germline V lookup: CDR1 LNHDA, CDR2 SQIVND (reference sequence). CDR3 in DNA: TGTGCCACCCGACAGGGTGTAAGAGGGGCCAACGTCCTGACTTTC. It specifies CATRQGVRGANVLTF. Full variable domain (missing parts from reference TRBV19 and TRBJ2-6): DGGITQSPKYLFRKEGQNVTLSCEQNLNHDAMYWYRQDPGQGLRLIYYSQIVNDFQKGDIAEGYSVSREKKESFPLTVTSAQKNPTAFYLCATRQGVRGANVLTFGAGSRLTVL.

The genes are TRBV4-3 and TRBJ2-1, with unresolved D. V lost 4 bases, J lost 0 bases, and 10 bases lay in between. The V gene's germline CDR1 is LGHNA and CDR2 YSLEER. The CDR3 has 15 residues. CDR3 bases: TGCGCCAGCAGCCCTTTGGGCTTCTCCTACAATGAGCAGTTCTTC. This encodes CASSPLGFSYNEQFF.

V is TRBV28 and J is TRBJ1-1; perhaps TRBD1 as D (6 bases). The germline V and J ends were trimmed by 5 bases and 7 bases, with 11 bases remaining between them. The CDR3 runs to 12 residues. The germline V gene encodes CDR1 MDHEN and CDR2 SYDVKM. The CDR3 sequence: CASSGGRSEAFF. DNA for the CDR3: TGTGCCAGCAGTGGGGGCCGAAGTGAAGCTTTCTTT. Drawing the rest from reference TRBV28 and TRBJ1-1, the complete variable domain is DVKVTQSSRYLVKRTGEKVFLECVQDMDHENMFWYRQDPGLGLRLIYFSYDVKMKEKGDIPEGYSVSREKKERFSLILESASTNQTSMYLCASSGGRSEAFFGQGTRLTVV.

This clone was recorded only once. The chain uses TRBV7-9 and TRBJ2-7; 9 nucleotides match TRBD2. V trimming: 2 bases; J trimming: 4 bases; junction bases outside the gene matches: 6. CDR1 and CDR2 (germline): SEHNR, FQNEAQ (reference sequence). This CDR3 is built from 15 residues. The chain's CDR3 is CASSLYETSGYEQYF. The CDR3 DNA reads as TGTGCCAGCAGCTTATACGAGACTAGCGGTTACGAGCAGTACTTC.

This chain joins TRBV5-1 and TRBJ2-1; 13 nucleotides match TRBD2. The CDR3 consists of 16 residues. Germline CDR1 is SGHRS and CDR2 is YFSETQ. The junction had 3 bases not matched to a gene; V was cut back by 4 bases and J by 2 bases. CDR3 loop: CASSPGTSGAYNEQFF. CDR3 DNA: TGCGCCAGCAGCCCGGGGACTAGCGGGGCCTACAATGAGCAGTTCTTC.

V is TRBV7-3 and J is TRBJ1-4; 9 bases are shared with TRBD1. There are 15 residues in the CDR3. V gave up 6 bases and J gave up 7 bases; unmatched junction bases: 9. Looked up from germline, CDR1 is SGHTA and CDR2 is FQGTGA. CDR3 sequence: CASRPQGALIEKLFF. The CDR3 DNA follows: TGTGCCAGCAGACCACAGGGGGCGTTGATTGAAAAACTGTTTTTT.

J is TRBJ1-3 and V is TRBV6-1; D ambiguous. The CDR3 spans 15 residues. V dropped 5 bases and J dropped 0 bases, with 11 bases sitting between them. Germline CDR1 and CDR2: MNHNS and SASEGT. CDR3: CASSRAGYSGNTIYF. Here the CDR3 DNA reads TGTGCCAGCAGTCGAGCGGGGTACTCTGGAAACACCATATATTTT.

This clone showed up just once. The chain recombines TRBV6-5 with TRBJ2-7; possibly TRBD2 for D (5 bases). There are 14 residues in the CDR3. Germline-derived CDR1 and CDR2 are MNHEY and SVGAGI. The ends were cut back, 6 bases at V and 0 bases at J, with 12 bases in the middle. The CDR3 DNA reads as TGTGCCAGCAGGGGCGGGCGGTCCTCCTACGAGCAGTACTTC. As protein: CASRGGRSSYEQYF.

The rearrangement links TRBV5-1 to TRBJ2-7; 10 positions match TRBD1. V gave up 3 bases and J gave up 3 bases; unmatched junction bases: 6. Germline CDR1 SGHRS, CDR2 YFSETQ. The CDR3 spans 15 residues. The CDR3 reads CASSWAGTGVYEQYF. Written as DNA, the CDR3 is TGCGCCAGCAGCTGGGCCGGGACAGGGGTCTACGAGCAGTACTTC.

This sequence joins TRBV6-1 and TRBJ2-7; 8 bases map to TRBD2. J lost 3 bases, V lost 5 bases, and 9 bases had no gene match. The CDR3 loop spans 15 amino acids. Looked up from germline, CDR1 is MNHNS and CDR2 is SASEGT. The CDR3: CASSSSQREIYEQYF. CDR3 DNA: TGTGCCAGCAGTAGTTCCCAGCGGGAGATCTACGAGCAGTACTTC.

The chain links TRBV7-3 to TRBJ1-5; D is uncertain. CDR1 is SGHTA, CDR2 FQGTGA, per germline. The CDR3 extends over 15 amino acids. V lost 2 bases, J lost 2 bases, and 10 bases lay in between. The CDR3: CASSLYPGGNQPQHF. The CDR3, as DNA: TGTGCCAGCAGCTTATATCCAGGCGGCAATCAGCCCCAGCATTTT.

The chain has TRBV9 and TRBJ1-1; weak D call: TRBD1 (5 bases). CDR1 is SGDLS, CDR2 YYNGEE, per germline. Trimming removed 3 bases from V and 7 bases from J, with 13 bases in between. This CDR3 has 13 residues. The CDR3 loop is CASSARGRDEAFF. DNA for the CDR3: TGTGCCAGCAGCGCCCGCGGCAGGGATGAAGCTTTCTTT.

The chain employs TRBV19 and TRBJ2-7; D is perhaps TRBD1 (5 bases). This CDR3 has 14 residues. Between the trimmed V and J ends, which lost 4 bases and 2 bases, there was a span of 12 bases. In germline, CDR1 is LNHDA, CDR2 SQIVND (reference sequence). CDR3 in DNA: TGTGCCAGTAGTACCTACAACAGGCCCTACGAGCAGTACTTC. Residues: CASSTYNRPYEQYF.

The CDR3 reads CASSILQGGEQYF. The CDR3, as DNA: TGTGCCAGCAGTATACTACAGGGGGGCGAGCAGTACTTC. V usage is TRBV28 and J usage is TRBJ2-7; 8 bases line up with TRBD1. Germline lookup yields CDR1 MDHEN and CDR2 SYDVKM. The CDR3 loop spans 13 amino acids. V trimming: 5 bases; J trimming: 6 bases; junction bases outside the gene matches: 6.

This clone was detected a few times. The chain is built from TRBV5-1 and TRBJ2-7; D not certain. CDR3 size: 13 residues. With 1 base removed from V and 4 bases from J, the gap between germline ends came to 9 bases. Germline CDR1 SGHRS, CDR2 YFSETQ. CDR3 residues: CASSLSDGYEQYF. CDR3 nucleotide sequence: TGCGCCAGCAGCTTGAGTGACGGGTACGAGCAGTACTTC. Using reference TRBV5-1 and TRBJ2-7 for the parts outside the CDR3, the full variable domain is KAGVTQTPRYLIKTRGQQVTLSCSPISGHRSVSWYQQTPGQGLQFLFEYFSETQRNKGNFPGRFSGRQFSNSRSEMNVSTLELGDSALYLCASSLSDGYEQYFGPGTRLTVT.

The chain carries TRBV5-1 and TRBJ1-2, with 9 bases fitting TRBD1. The J segment lost 4 bases and the V segment lost 4 bases, leaving 8 bases of the junction unmatched. There are 15 residues in the CDR3. CDR1 is SGHRS, CDR2 YFSETQ, per germline. The DNA of the CDR3 is TGCGCCAGCAGCCCAAGACAGGGGGAAGTCTATGGCTACACCTTC. Residues: CASSPRQGEVYGYTF.

The chain links TRBV6-5 to TRBJ1-5, with 7 bases matching TRBD1. Germline CDR1 and CDR2: MNHEY and SVGAGI. V lost 8 bases to trimming and J lost 2 bases; unmatched junction nucleotides: 9. This CDR3 has 15 residues. CDR3 in amino acids: CASGYRGDGNQPQHF. The CDR3 nucleotides are TGTGCCAGCGGGTACAGGGGCGACGGCAATCAGCCCCAGCATTTT.

J is TRBJ1-2 and V is TRBV7-9, with 8 bases lining up with TRBD1. V was clipped by 3 bases and J by 5 bases; unmatched bases: 2. The V gene's germline CDR1 is SEHNR and CDR2 FQNEAQ (reference sequence). The CDR3 is made up of 13 amino acids. CDR3 residues: CASSLGQEYGYTF. As DNA, the CDR3 is TGTGCCAGCAGCTTGGGACAGGAGTATGGCTACACCTTC.

The chain has TRBV15 and TRBJ1-4; TRBD1 agrees at 7 bases. The CDR3 extends over 15 amino acids. J gave up 4 bases and V 1 base, and 3 bases lay outside the gene matches. The V gene's germline CDR1 is LNHNV and CDR2 YYDKDF (reference sequence). The CDR3 spells CATSRGQGGNEKLFF. The CDR3 bases are TGTGCCACCAGCAGAGGACAGGGCGGTAATGAAAAACTGTTTTTT.

The chain employs TRBV2 and TRBJ1-6; D might be TRBD1 (5 bases). The V end lost 8 bases, the J end lost 8 bases, and 16 bases lay between the germline ends. CDR3 length: 14 residues. Germline-derived CDR1 and CDR2 are SNHLY and FYNNEI. The CDR3 here is CASSRPWGDSPLHF. DNA for the CDR3: TGTGCCAGCTCTAGACCGTGGGGGGATTCACCCCTCCACTTT.

J is TRBJ1-2 and V is TRBV30; D is uncertain. CDR1 and CDR2 (germline): GTSNPN, SVGIG (reference sequence). V dropped 5 bases and J dropped 5 bases, with 15 bases sitting between them. This CDR3 has 13 amino acids. The CDR3 region has the DNA TGTGCCTGGTCTGGCGGGCTTCGGTATGGCTACACCTTC. It translates to CAWSGGLRYGYTF.

V is TRBV7-2 and J is TRBJ2-1; D unclear. The CDR3 runs 11 residues. The V end was cut by 5 bases, the J end by 9 bases, with 8 bases between. Germline loops: CDR1 SGHTA, CDR2 FQGNSA. DNA for the CDR3: TGTGCCAGCAGCCTAAATCCTGAGCAGTTCTTC. This encodes CASSLNPEQFF.